By share of the sample, the clone carrying this T cell receptor beta chain is medium-sized. The data derive from a study of OX40 agonist ivuxolimab in advanced cancers. Overall study: In this cohort, patients received ivuxolimab, an agonistic anti-OX40 (CD134) antibody. Earlier anti-PD-1, anti-PD-L1 or anti-CTLA-4 therapy was permitted; roughly 40% had received some.

Germline V gene sequence: CDR1 GTSNPN, CDR2 SVGIG (reference sequence). There are 13 residues in the CDR3. The repertoire was sequenced with immunoSEQ multiplex PCR; TCRdb's copy has only in-frame clones and lacks some. The sample has about 46,000 clones; around 92% are singletons. Patients were ineligible given autoimmune disease history or systemic immunosuppression. The chain combines TRBV30 with TRBJ2-1, with 7 bases aligning to TRBD1. The source material was CD4+ or CD8+ T cells sorted from blood, sampled in a trial of the OX40 agonist ivuxolimab. This receptor was obtained from an adult with an advanced solid tumor such as melanoma, head and neck, liver or kidney cancer. The CDR3: CASDRSAYNEQFF. The CDR3 DNA is TGTGCTTCGGACAGGTCGGCCTACAATGAGCAGTTCTTC.